This entry lists 9 T cell receptor beta chains sequenced from one sample in a study of blood T cell repertoires in COVID-19. Sequencing was performed with immunoSEQ multiplex PCR; in TCRdb, only in-frame clones are kept and a portion is missing. The sample records about 170,000 clones, roughly 84% being singletons. Sequenced input: PBMCs or T cells enriched from blood (not recorded which). Receptors were obtained from a man aged 50 or older who had recovered from COVID-19.

The chain joins TRBV11-3 to TRBJ1-2; 8 bases agree with TRBD1. This CDR3 region has 13 residues. The junction had 6 bases not matched to a gene; V was cut back by 4 bases and J by 8 bases. Germline V CDR1 and CDR2: SGHNT, YENEEA. The CDR3 here is CASSSRQGRGYTF. In DNA, the CDR3 is TGTGCCAGCAGCTCCCGACAGGGGCGAGGCTACACCTTC. The full variable domain, its missing parts supplied by reference TRBV11-3 and TRBJ1-2, is EAGVVQSPRYKIIEKKQPVAFWCNPISGHNTLYWYLQNLGQGPELLIRYENEEAVDDSQLPKDRFSAERLKGVDSTLKIQPAELGDSAVYLCASSSRQGRGYTFGSGTRLTVV.

The V and J genes are TRBV19 and TRBJ2-3, with 9 bases fitting TRBD2. Germline V gene data show CDR1 as LNHDA and CDR2 as SQIVND (reference sequence). This CDR3 has 15 residues. V was clipped by 2 bases and J by 1 base; unmatched bases: 1. The CDR3 loop reads CASSIKRGGTDTQYF. The CDR3 nucleotides are TGTGCCAGTAGTATAAAGCGGGGGGGCACAGATACGCAGTATTTT. The full variable domain, rest sourced from reference TRBV19 and TRBJ2-3, is DGGITQSPKYLFRKEGQNVTLSCEQNLNHDAMYWYRQDPGQGLRLIYYSQIVNDFQKGDIAEGYSVSREKKESFPLTVTSAQKNPTAFYLCASSIKRGGTDTQYFGPGTRLTVL.

The chain uses TRBV6-5 and TRBJ1-1; 9 bases agree with TRBD1. The CDR3 is made up of 14 amino acids. V lost 6 bases, J lost 3 bases, and 5 bases stayed unmatched. Germline assignment: CDR1 MNHEY and CDR2 SVGAGI. Written as DNA, the CDR3 is TGTGCCAGCAGGAGAACAGGGGGCGACACTGAAGCTTTCTTT. It specifies CASRRTGGDTEAFF.

The chain has TRBV6-5 and TRBJ1-5; 9 bases align to TRBD1. Germline lookup yields CDR1 MNHEY and CDR2 SVGAGI. The CDR3 has 13 residues. Losses at the gene ends were 9 bases for V and 5 bases for J; bases not matched to a gene: 5. The CDR3 is CASRQGVHQPQHF. For the CDR3, the DNA is TGTGCCAGTAGACAGGGGGTCCATCAGCCCCAGCATTTT.

Of note for this clone: At the DNA level, this CDR3 is encoded by other sequences in the same sample as well. The rearrangement links TRBV27 to TRBJ1-1, with a tentative D call TRBD1 (5 bases). This CDR3 region has 14 residues. V was trimmed by 3 bases and J by 4 bases, leaving 12 bases between them. Germline CDR1 and CDR2: MNHEY and SMNVEV (reference sequence). The CDR3 here is CASSLSTGGTEAFF. Here the CDR3 DNA reads TGTGCCAGCAGTTTGAGTACAGGCGGCACTGAAGCTTTCTTT.

This clone has a count of ten or more. J is TRBJ2-2 and V is TRBV5-4; 7 bases fit TRBD2. The CDR3 contains 15 residues. The V gene's germline CDR1 is SGHNT and CDR2 YYREEE (reference sequence). The ends lost 0 bases at V and 4 bases at J; junction bases unmatched: 3. CDR3 sequence (DNA): TGTGCCAGCAGCTTGGGACTAGCAGGCACCGGGGAGCTGTTTTTT. Translation gives CASSLGLAGTGELFF. The full variable domain, with the rest looked up from reference TRBV5-4 and TRBJ2-2, is ETGVTQSPTHLIKTRGQQVTLRCSSQSGHNTVSWYQQALGQGPQFIFQYYREEENGRGNFPPRFSGLQFPNYSSELNVNALELDDSALYLCASSLGLAGTGELFFGEGSRLTVL.

This chain links TRBV3-1 (or the pseudogene TRBV3-2) with TRBJ1-4; D is uncertain. The CDR3 runs 15 residues. Trimming took 0 bases from V and 7 from J, leaving 12 bases between them. Germline-derived CDR1 and CDR2 are LGHDT and YNNKEL (reference sequence). The CDR3 sequence: CASSQESFRGEKLFF. For the CDR3, the DNA is TGTGCCAGCAGCCAAGAGTCATTCCGGGGTGAAAAACTGTTTTTT.

The chain is built from TRBV10-3 and TRBJ1-1, with D possibly being TRBD1 (6 bases). V gave up 3 bases and J gave up 4 bases, with 6 bases separating them. Looked up from germline, CDR1 is ENHRY and CDR2 is SYGVKD. This CDR3 spans 12 amino acids. CDR3: CAISEGGTEAFF. CDR3 DNA: TGTGCCATCAGTGAAGGGGGCACTGAAGCTTTCTTT.

This chain links TRBV5-1 with TRBJ2-1; TRBD2 matches at 10 bases. CDR3 size: 16 residues. Germline trimming cut 5 bases from V and 0 bases from J; bases unmatched to any gene: 5. The V gene's germline CDR1 is SGHRS and CDR2 YFSETQ. For the CDR3, the DNA is TGCGCCAGCAGGGAAAGCGGGGGGGCCTCCTACAATGAGCAGTTCTTC. This sequence encodes CASRESGGASYNEQFF.